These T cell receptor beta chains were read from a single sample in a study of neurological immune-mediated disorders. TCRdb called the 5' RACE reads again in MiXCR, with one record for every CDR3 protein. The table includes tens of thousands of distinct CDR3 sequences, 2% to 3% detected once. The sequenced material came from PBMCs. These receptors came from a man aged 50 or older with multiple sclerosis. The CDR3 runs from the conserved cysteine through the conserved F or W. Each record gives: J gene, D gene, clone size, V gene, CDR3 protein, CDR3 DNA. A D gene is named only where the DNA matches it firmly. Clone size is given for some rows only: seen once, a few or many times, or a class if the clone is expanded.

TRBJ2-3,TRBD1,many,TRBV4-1,CASSQGQGPDTQYF,TGCGCCAGCAGCCAAGGACAGGGGCCAGATACGCAGTATTTT
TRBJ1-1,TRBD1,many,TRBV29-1,CSVVEGQGAFF,TGCAGCGTTGTTGAGGGACAGGGAGCTTTCTTT
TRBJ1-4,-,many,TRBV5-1,CASSLGYATNEKLFF,TGCGCCAGCAGCTTGGGGTACGCAACTAATGAAAAACTGTTTTTT
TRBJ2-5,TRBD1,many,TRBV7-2,CASSPPGDRGRETQYF,TGTGCCAGCAGCCCCCCGGGCGACAGGGGGCGAGAGACCCAGTACTTC
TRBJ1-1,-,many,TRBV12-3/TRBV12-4,CASSYTGLNTEAFF,TGTGCCAGCAGTTATACAGGACTGAACACTGAAGCTTTCTTT
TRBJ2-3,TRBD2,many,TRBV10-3,CAISEGSGGADTQYF,TGTGCCATCAGTGAGGGAAGCGGGGGGGCAGATACGCAGTATTTT
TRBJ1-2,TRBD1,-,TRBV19,CASSNQARTGGYGYTF,TGTGCCAGTTCCAATCAGGCAAGGACAGGGGGCTATGGCTACACCTTC
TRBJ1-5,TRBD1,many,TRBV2,CASRGGTVLNQPQHF,TGTGCCAGCAGAGGAGGGACAGTCCTAAATCAGCCCCAGCATTTT
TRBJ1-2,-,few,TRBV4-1,CASSQGETWDGYTF,TGCGCCAGCAGCCAAGGGGAGACGTGGGATGGCTACACCTTC
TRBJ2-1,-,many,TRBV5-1,CASSVVRDHYNEQFF,TGCGCCAGCAGCGTAGTCCGCGACCACTACAATGAGCAGTTCTTC
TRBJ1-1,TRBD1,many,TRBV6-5,CASSRTGGNTEAFF,TGTGCCAGCAGCCGGACAGGGGGGAACACTGAAGCTTTCTTT
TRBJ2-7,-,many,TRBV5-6,CASSLGTRYEQYF,TGTGCCAGCAGCTTGGGGACCCGCTACGAGCAGTACTTC
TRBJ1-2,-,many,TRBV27,CASSNFSLYGYTF,TGTGCCAGCAGTAATTTCAGCCTCTATGGCTACACCTTC
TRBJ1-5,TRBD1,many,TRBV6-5,CASSYVYPRQGAEDSNQPQHF,TGTGCCAGCAGTTACGTATACCCCCGACAGGGGGCCGAGGATAGCAATCAGCCCCAGCATTTT
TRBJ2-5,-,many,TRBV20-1,CSARKGHGGKETQYF,TGCAGTGCCCGGAAGGGGCACGGAGGGAAAGAGACCCAGTACTTC
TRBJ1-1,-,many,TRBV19,CASSIDHWGPRLNTEAFF,TGTGCCAGTAGTATAGACCATTGGGGCCCTCGGTTGAACACTGAAGCTTTCTTT
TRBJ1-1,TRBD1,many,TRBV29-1,CSAWDRAAFF,TGCAGCGCTTGGGACAGGGCAGCTTTCTTT
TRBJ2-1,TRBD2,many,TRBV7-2,CASSLGTSGVTNLFF,TGTGCCAGCAGCTTGGGGACTAGCGGGGTGACCAACCTGTTCTTC
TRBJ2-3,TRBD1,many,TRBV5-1,CASSARQGPITTDTQYF,TGCGCCAGCAGCGCCAGACAGGGTCCCATTACGACAGATACGCAGTATTTT
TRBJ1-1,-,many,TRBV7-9,CASSPPAGADTEAFF,TGTGCCAGCAGCCCCCCGGCGGGGGCAGACACTGAAGCTTTCTTT
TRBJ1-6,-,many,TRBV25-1,CASSHQSNSPLHF,TGTGCCAGCAGCCACCAATCTAATTCACCCCTCCACTTT
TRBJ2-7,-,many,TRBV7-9,CASSESSGISYEQYF,TGTGCCAGCTCTGAAAGCTCCGGAATCTCCTACGAGCAGTACTTC
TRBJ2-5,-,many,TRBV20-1,CSARSRTGSTETQYF,TGCAGTGCTAGATCGCGAACAGGGTCAACGGAGACCCAGTACTTC
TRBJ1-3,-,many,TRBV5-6,CASSPDGGYSGNTIYF,TGTGCCAGCAGCCCGGACGGGGGATACTCTGGAAACACCATATATTTT
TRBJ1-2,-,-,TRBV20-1,CSASGHLGGYTF,TGCAGTGCTAGCGGGCACCTAGGTGGCTACACCTTC
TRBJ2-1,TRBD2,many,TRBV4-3,CASSQYGGGSYNEQFF,TGCGCCAGCAGCCAATACGGGGGGGGATCCTACAATGAGCAGTTCTTC
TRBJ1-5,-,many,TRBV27,CASSVRGGNQPQHF,TGTGCCAGCAGTGTCCGGGGAGGGAATCAGCCCCAGCATTTT
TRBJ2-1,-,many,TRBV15,CATSRGPGGPYNEQFF,TGTGCCACCAGCAGGGGCCCCGGGGGCCCTTACAATGAGCAGTTCTTC
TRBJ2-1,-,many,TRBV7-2,CASSPLLSSSYNEQFF,TGTGCCAGCAGCCCCCTTTTGTCCTCCTCCTACAATGAGCAGTTCTTC
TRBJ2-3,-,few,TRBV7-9,CASSLRGEITDTQYF,TGTGCCAGCAGCTTAAGAGGGGAAATAACAGATACGCAGTATTTT
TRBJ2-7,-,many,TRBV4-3,CASSQEVGLGGSYEQYF,TGCGCCAGCAGCCAAGAAGTGGGATTGGGCGGCTCCTACGAGCAGTACTTC
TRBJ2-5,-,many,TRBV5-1,CASSLHPGSRETQYF,TGCGCCAGCAGCTTGCACCCGGGTTCTAGAGAGACCCAGTACTTC
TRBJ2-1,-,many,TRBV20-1,CRTGYNEQFF,TGCAGGACAGGTTACAATGAGCAGTTCTTC
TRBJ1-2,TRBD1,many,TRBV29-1,CSVARGRDGYTF,TGCAGCGTGGCGAGGGGGCGCGATGGCTACACCTTC
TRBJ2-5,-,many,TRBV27,CASSLLGPSETQYF,TGTGCCAGCAGTTTATTGGGACCCTCGGAGACCCAGTACTTC
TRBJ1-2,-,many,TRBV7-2,CASSLVQGTMDGYTF,TGTGCCAGCAGCTTAGTGCAGGGGACTATGGATGGCTACACCTTC
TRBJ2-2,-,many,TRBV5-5,CASSLLDTGELFF,TGTGCCAGCAGCTTGCTAGACACCGGGGAGCTGTTTTTT
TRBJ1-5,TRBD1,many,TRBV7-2,CASSLGQGGSNQPQHF,TGTGCCAGCAGCCTGGGACAGGGAGGGAGCAATCAGCCCCAGCATTTT
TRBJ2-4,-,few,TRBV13,CASSPYPGAAKNIQYF,TGTGCCAGCAGCCCATACCCGGGGGCGGCCAAAAACATTCAGTACTTC
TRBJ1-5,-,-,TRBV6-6,CASRRIMTVGSNQPQHF,TGTGCCAGCAGGAGAATTATGACCGTTGGAAGCAATCAGCCCCAGCATTTT
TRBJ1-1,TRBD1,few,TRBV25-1,CASKTGGVAGYTEAFF,TGTGCCAGCAAAACAGGGGGCGTTGCCGGCTACACTGAAGCTTTCTTT
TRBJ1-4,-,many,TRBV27,CASSPPGTWNEKLFF,TGTGCCAGCAGTCCGCCCGGGACATGGAATGAAAAACTGTTTTTT
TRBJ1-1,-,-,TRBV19,CASTTAIGRGFVNTEAFF,TGTGCCAGTACCACAGCCATTGGGCGGGGGTTTGTAAACACTGAAGCTTTCTTT
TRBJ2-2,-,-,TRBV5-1,CASSLSETNTGELFF,TGCGCCAGCAGCTTGTCGGAGACAAACACCGGGGAGCTGTTTTTT
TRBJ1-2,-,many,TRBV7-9,CASSLGQDNYGYTF,TGTGCCAGCAGCTTAGGACAGGATAACTATGGCTACACCTTC
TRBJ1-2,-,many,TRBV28,CASSRSGRGYTF,TGTGCCAGCAGTCGGTCAGGGCGCGGCTACACCTTC
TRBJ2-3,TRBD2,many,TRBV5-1,CASRGSGEDTQYF,TGCGCCAGCAGGGGTAGCGGGGAAGATACGCAGTATTTT
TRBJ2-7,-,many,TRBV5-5,CASLRTMSSYEQYF,TGTGCCAGCTTGAGGACCATGAGCTCCTACGAGCAGTACTTC
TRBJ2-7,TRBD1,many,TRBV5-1,CASSHKQGNEQYF,TGCGCCAGCAGCCACAAACAGGGGAACGAGCAGTACTTC
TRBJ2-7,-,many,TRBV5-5,CASTGPGREQYF,TGTGCCAGCACCGGACCGGGGAGGGAGCAGTACTTC
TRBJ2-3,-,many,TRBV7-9,CASSFGSTDTQYF,TGTGCCAGCAGCTTCGGTAGCACAGATACGCAGTATTTT